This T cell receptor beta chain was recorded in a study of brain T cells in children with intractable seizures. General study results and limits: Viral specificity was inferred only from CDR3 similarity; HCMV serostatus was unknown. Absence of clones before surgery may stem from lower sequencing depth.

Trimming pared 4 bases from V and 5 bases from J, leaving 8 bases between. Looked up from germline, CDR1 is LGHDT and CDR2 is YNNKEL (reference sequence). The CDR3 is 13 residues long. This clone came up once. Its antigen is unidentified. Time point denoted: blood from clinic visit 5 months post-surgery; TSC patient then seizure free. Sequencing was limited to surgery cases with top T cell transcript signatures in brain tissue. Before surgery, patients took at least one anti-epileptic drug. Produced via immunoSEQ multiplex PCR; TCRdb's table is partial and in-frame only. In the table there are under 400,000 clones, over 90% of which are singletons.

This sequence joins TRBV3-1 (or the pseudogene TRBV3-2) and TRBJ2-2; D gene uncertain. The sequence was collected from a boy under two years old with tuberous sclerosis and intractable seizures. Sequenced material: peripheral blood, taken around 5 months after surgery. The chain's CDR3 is CASSLWITGELFF. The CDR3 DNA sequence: TGTGCCAGCAGCCTATGGATAACCGGGGAGCTGTTTTTT.